Listed below are T cell receptor beta chains from one sample, sequenced in a study of CD8 T cells in Susac syndrome. TCRdb recomputed calls from the immunoSEQ multiplex PCR reads with MiXCR, one row per CDR3 protein. The table lists 150,000 to 200,000 distinct CDR3 sequences, 93% of them singletons. Sequencing used CD4+ T cells from PBMCs. The source is a human donor in good health. Each CDR3 is given without its conserved first and last residue. Each record gives: J gene, V gene, CDR3 length, CDR3 protein.

j_gene: TRBJ2-1; v_gene: TRBV9; len: 15; CDR3aa: ASSFSLAGVIYNEQF
j_gene: TRBJ2-5; v_gene: TRBV12-3/TRBV12-4; len: 9; CDR3aa: ATGLFETQY
j_gene: TRBJ1-1; v_gene: TRBV6-5; len: 14; CDR3aa: ASSSESRYRDTEAF
j_gene: TRBJ2-7; v_gene: TRBV29-1; len: 11; CDR3aa: SVATDRAGEQY
j_gene: TRBJ1-1; v_gene: TRBV5-1; len: 12; CDR3aa: ASSLQGFNTEAF
j_gene: TRBJ2-2; v_gene: TRBV2; len: 12; CDR3aa: ASSGGLTTGELF
j_gene: TRBJ2-7; v_gene: TRBV20-1; len: 11; CDR3aa: SARLAGFGEQY
j_gene: TRBJ2-5; v_gene: TRBV29-1; len: 11; CDR3aa: SVDGTERETQY
j_gene: TRBJ2-6; v_gene: TRBV7-9; len: 15; CDR3aa: ASSSLVGGSGANVLT
j_gene: TRBJ2-6; v_gene: TRBV19; len: 13; CDR3aa: ASSPGSSGANVLT
j_gene: TRBJ1-4; v_gene: TRBV27; len: 16; CDR3aa: ATSRQGSPFATNEKLF
j_gene: TRBJ1-2; v_gene: TRBV29-1; len: 12; CDR3aa: SVSATGGGPGYT
j_gene: TRBJ2-7; v_gene: TRBV5-6; len: 13; CDR3aa: ASSFWTGRSYEQY
j_gene: TRBJ2-2; v_gene: TRBV6-1; len: 11; CDR3aa: ASRSGNTGELF
j_gene: TRBJ2-3; v_gene: TRBV5-4; len: 14; CDR3aa: ASSLAVRVRTDTQY
j_gene: TRBJ2-1; v_gene: TRBV29-1; len: 14; CDR3aa: SVEDQGGPRYNEQF
j_gene: TRBJ1-2; v_gene: TRBV7-2; len: 12; CDR3aa: ASSFSGGNYGYT
j_gene: TRBJ2-3; v_gene: TRBV7-2; len: 14; CDR3aa: ASSPWGLANTDTQY
j_gene: TRBJ1-5; v_gene: TRBV10-3; len: 10; CDR3aa: AIAQKNQPQH
j_gene: TRBJ2-7; v_gene: TRBV10-3; len: 10; CDR3aa: AISVGGNEQY
j_gene: TRBJ1-2; v_gene: TRBV3-1; len: 12; CDR3aa: ASSSGQGARGYT
j_gene: TRBJ1-2; v_gene: TRBV6-6; len: 10; CDR3aa: ASSYEGNGYT